This TCR beta chain derives from a study of blood T cell repertoires in COVID-19. The repertoire was sequenced with immunoSEQ multiplex PCR; TCRdb's copy has only in-frame clones and lacks some. The sample has 90,000 to 120,000 clones, 88% seen once; the top ten hold around 7%. The sequence came from a man in his fifties or sixties with active or convalescent COVID-19. The specimen was peripheral blood.

CDR3 nucleotides: TGTGCCAGCAGTGAACAGGCCCTAAGCTCCTACGAGCAGTACTTC. It codes for CASSEQALSSYEQYF. The chain recombines TRBV2 with TRBJ2-7; D is uncertain. The CDR3 runs 15 residues. Trimming shortened V by 2 bases and J by 0 bases, and 11 bases separated the two germline ends. Looked up from germline, CDR1 is SNHLY and CDR2 is FYNNEI.